This is a list of T cell receptor beta chains from one sample in a study of neurological immune-mediated disorders. TCRdb re-called the 5' RACE reads with MiXCR, one entry per CDR3 protein. In the table there are about 50,000 distinct CDR3 sequences, approximately 10% of which are singletons. Input material: PBMCs. The receptors shown here come from a man aged 70 or older with HTLV-1-associated myelopathy (HAM/TSP). Both conserved end residues are part of each CDR3. D genes are given only for firm matches. Only part of the rows carry a size: once, few, many, or a class if the clone is expanded.

V gene,J gene,clone size,D gene,CDR3 protein,CDR3 DNA
TRBV12-3/TRBV12-4,TRBJ1-1,many,.,CASSFRPARAFF,TGTGCCAGCAGTTTTCGGCCCGCCCGGGCTTTCTTT
TRBV7-2,TRBJ2-7,many,.,CASSLNDYEQYF,TGTGCCAGCAGCTTAAACGACTACGAGCAGTACTTC
TRBV2,TRBJ2-3,few,.,CASSFLTTDTQYF,TGTGCCAGCAGCTTCCTTACCACAGATACGCAGTATTTT
TRBV5-1,TRBJ2-7,many,.,CASSRNPHEQYF,TGCGCCAGCTCCCGTAACCCCCACGAGCAGTACTTC
TRBV3-1,TRBJ2-7,many,.,CASSQVPGLSSEQYF,TGTGCCAGCAGCCAAGTTCCCGGACTCTCTTCCGAGCAGTACTTC
TRBV12-3/TRBV12-4,TRBJ2-1,many,TRBD2,CASSFRGRADNEQFF,TGTGCCAGCAGTTTTAGAGGGAGGGCCGACAATGAGCAGTTCTTC
TRBV7-2,TRBJ2-1,many,.,CASSLSGSGSTGYNEQFF,TGTGCCAGCAGCTTATCGGGGTCGGGTTCAACGGGTTACAATGAGCAGTTCTTC
TRBV6-6,TRBJ2-7,many,TRBD1,CASSPRQGGSYEQYF,TGTGCCAGCAGTCCCAGACAGGGCGGCTCCTACGAGCAGTACTTC
TRBV12-3/TRBV12-4,TRBJ2-5,.,.,CASTGDQKETQYF,TGTGCCAGCACCGGGGACCAAAAAGAGACCCAGTACTTC
TRBV7-3,TRBJ2-1,many,.,CASSFSGNEQFF,TGTGCCAGCAGCTTCAGTGGGAATGAGCAGTTCTTC
TRBV7-2,TRBJ2-3,few,TRBD2,CASSLRTTSGSSDTQYF,TGTGCCAGCAGCCTCCGAACCACTAGCGGGAGTTCAGATACGCAGTATTTT
TRBV15,TRBJ2-2,many,.,CATSKARNTGELFF,TGTGCCACCAGCAAAGCTCGGAACACCGGGGAGCTGTTTTTT
TRBV20-1,TRBJ2-1,many,TRBD2,CSAATSSGRREQFF,TGCAGTGCCGCGACGTCTAGCGGGAGGCGTGAGCAGTTCTTC
TRBV7-9,TRBJ1-2,many,TRBD1,CASSPTGGYNYGYTF,TGTGCCAGCAGTCCCACAGGGGGTTATAACTATGGCTACACCTTC
TRBV6-5,TRBJ1-5,many,TRBD1,CASSPQGAGNQPQHF,TGTGCCAGCAGCCCACAGGGGGCAGGCAATCAGCCCCAGCATTTT
TRBV15,TRBJ2-1,many,TRBD1,CATSRPGTAPHNEQFF,TGTGCCACCAGCAGACCTGGGACAGCCCCGCACAATGAGCAGTTCTTC
TRBV11-2,TRBJ2-1,many,.,CASSSWGNEQFF,TGTGCCAGCAGCTCATGGGGGAATGAGCAGTTCTTC
TRBV5-1,TRBJ2-1,many,TRBD2,CASSPGTSGSSSYNEQFF,TGCGCCAGCAGCCCTGGGACTAGCGGTAGTAGCTCCTACAATGAGCAGTTCTTC
TRBV18,TRBJ2-7,many,.,CASSLDREQYF,TGTGCCAGCTCACTAGACCGGGAGCAGTACTTC
TRBV3-1,TRBJ2-7,many,.,CASSYRGGEQYF,TGTGCCAGCAGCTACCGAGGGGGCGAGCAGTACTTC
TRBV5-1,TRBJ1-2,many,.,CASSQAITNNYGYTF,TGCGCCAGCAGCCAAGCAATTACAAACAACTATGGCTACACCTTC
TRBV20-1,TRBJ2-1,once,TRBD1,CSARDTRDSVVVGRGNEQFF,TGCAGTGCTAGAGATACCCGGGACAGCGTGGTCGTCGGTAGGGGCAATGAGCAGTTCTTC
TRBV28,TRBJ2-7,many,TRBD1,CASRGGTGLNTEQYF,TGTGCCAGCAGGGGCGGGACAGGGTTGAATACCGAGCAGTACTTC
TRBV25-1,TRBJ2-1,many,TRBD1,CASKNRDSPYNEQFF,TGTGCCAGCAAGAACCGGGACAGCCCCTACAATGAGCAGTTCTTC
TRBV20-1,TRBJ2-1,many,TRBD2,CSAPPGTSPYNEQFF,TGCAGTGCTCCTCCCGGGACTAGCCCTTACAATGAGCAGTTCTTC
TRBV7-8,TRBJ2-5,many,.,CASSLWLRGDQETQYF,TGTGCCAGCAGCCTCTGGTTGAGGGGCGACCAAGAGACCCAGTACTTC
TRBV10-3,TRBJ1-5,many,.,CAISERAAENQPQHF,TGTGCCATCAGTGAGAGGGCGGCCGAGAATCAGCCCCAGCATTTT
TRBV12-3/TRBV12-4,TRBJ1-5,many,.,CASRASDQPQHF,TGTGCCAGCAGGGCCTCTGATCAGCCCCAGCATTTT
TRBV7-2,TRBJ2-3,.,TRBD1,CASSSHNWDRHPQYF,TGTGCCAGCAGCTCACATAATTGGGACAGGCACCCTCAGTATTTT
TRBV7-2,TRBJ1-1,many,.,CASSPDTEAFF,TGTGCCAGCAGCCCGGACACTGAAGCTTTCTTT
TRBV20-1,TRBJ2-1,many,.,CSARDLFVAAQFF,TGCAGTGCTAGAGATCTTTTCGTTGCTGCCCAGTTCTTC
TRBV19,TRBJ2-2,many,.,CASSPSGTGELFF,TGTGCCAGTAGTCCCTCGGGCACCGGGGAGCTGTTTTTT
TRBV29-1,TRBJ1-5,many,.,CSVGPGLGQPQHF,TGCAGCGTTGGACCGGGCCTTGGGCAGCCCCAGCATTTT
TRBV20-1,TRBJ1-4,many,TRBD1,CSASIQGQGHEKLFF,TGCAGTGCTAGTATCCAAGGACAGGGACATGAAAAACTGTTTTTT
TRBV15,TRBJ2-1,many,TRBD2,CATALGLAGSEQFF,TGTGCCACCGCCTTAGGACTAGCGGGAAGTGAGCAGTTCTTC
TRBV6-5,TRBJ1-5,many,.,CASSYSKVHQPQHF,TGTGCCAGCAGTTACTCGAAGGTTCATCAGCCCCAGCATTTT
TRBV5-1,TRBJ2-3,many,.,CASSGSDTQYF,TGCGCCAGCAGCGGTTCAGATACGCAGTATTTT
TRBV13,TRBJ1-1,many,.,CASKLNTEAFF,TGTGCCAGCAAACTAAACACTGAAGCTTTCTTT
TRBV7-9,TRBJ2-1,many,.,CASSPYLTAEQFF,TGTGCCAGCAGCCCTTACCTTACGGCTGAGCAGTTCTTC
TRBV12-3/TRBV12-4,TRBJ2-4,many,.,CASSLGGGGNIQYF,TGTGCCAGCAGTTTGGGGGGCGGGGGAAACATTCAGTACTTC
TRBV7-2,TRBJ2-5,.,.,CASSPYRPQETQYF,TGTGCCAGCAGCCCATACCGCCCCCAAGAGACCCAGTACTTC
TRBV6-1,TRBJ1-5,many,.,CASCRDSNQPQHF,TGTGCCAGCTGCCGGGACAGCAATCAGCCCCAGCATTTT